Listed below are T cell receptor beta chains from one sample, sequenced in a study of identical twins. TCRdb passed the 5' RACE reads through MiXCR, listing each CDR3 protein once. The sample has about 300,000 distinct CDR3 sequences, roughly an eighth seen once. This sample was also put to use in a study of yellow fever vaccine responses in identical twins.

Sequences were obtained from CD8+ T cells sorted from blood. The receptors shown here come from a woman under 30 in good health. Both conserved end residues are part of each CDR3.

CDR3: CASRPRGVGQPQHF; V: TRBV6-1
CDR3: CASSDGGGEKLFF; V: TRBV2
CDR3: CASSLPGEGTSGYNEQFF; V: TRBV9
CDR3: CASSYGPEANEKLFF; V: TRBV7-9
CDR3: CASSDSTANTGELFF; V: TRBV6-4
CDR3: CASSYLDRYNEQFF; V: TRBV6-5
CDR3: CASSLVSGVQETQYF; V: TRBV7-3
CDR3: CASSLIPGRDEQYF; V: TRBV7-3
CDR3: CASSLMRTFQNEQFF; V: TRBV27
CDR3: CSARDPVTDQETQYF; V: TRBV20-1
CDR3: CASSYSTGPGELFF; V: TRBV6-5
CDR3: CASSPLGLAGGTDTQYF; V: TRBV5-1
CDR3: CASSLVAGRSQYF; V: TRBV7-8
CDR3: CASSSGRGNEQFF; V: TRBV6-5
CDR3: CASSQGQIQFF; V: TRBV4-1
CDR3: CASGGTGYEQYF; V: TRBV4-1
CDR3: CASSLTTAHEAFF; V: TRBV7-6
CDR3: CATSDGVGPLGNQPQHF; V: TRBV24-1
CDR3: CASSERTDSTGELFF; V: TRBV5-1
CDR3: CASSFGTPGEQYF; V: TRBV12-3/TRBV12-4
CDR3: CASKEGGVEAFF; V: TRBV19
CDR3: CASTLGTGRNGYTF; V: TRBV6-1
CDR3: CASSITEIPYEQYF; V: TRBV9
CDR3: CSAGQGNSNQPQHF; V: TRBV29-1
CDR3: CSVEDRLGYTF; V: TRBV29-1
CDR3: CASNLRGSGRPHEQYF; V: TRBV12-3/TRBV12-4